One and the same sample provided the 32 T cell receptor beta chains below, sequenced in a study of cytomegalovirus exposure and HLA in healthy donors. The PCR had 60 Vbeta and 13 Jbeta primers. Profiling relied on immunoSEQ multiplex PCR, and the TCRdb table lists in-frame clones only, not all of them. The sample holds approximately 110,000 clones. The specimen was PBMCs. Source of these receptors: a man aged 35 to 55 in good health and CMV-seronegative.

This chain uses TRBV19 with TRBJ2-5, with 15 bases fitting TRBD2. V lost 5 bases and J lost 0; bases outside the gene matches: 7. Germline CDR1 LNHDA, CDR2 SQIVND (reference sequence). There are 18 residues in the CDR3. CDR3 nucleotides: TGTGCCAGTAGTTTCGGACTAGCGGGAGGGGAGTACCAAGAGACCCAGTACTTC. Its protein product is CASSFGLAGGEYQETQYF.

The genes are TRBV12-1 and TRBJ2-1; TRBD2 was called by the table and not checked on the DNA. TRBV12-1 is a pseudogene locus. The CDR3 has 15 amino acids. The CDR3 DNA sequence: TGTGCCAGCAGCTTTGGGGGGACTAGCGGGACGGATTGGTTCTTC. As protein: CASSFGGTSGTDWFF.

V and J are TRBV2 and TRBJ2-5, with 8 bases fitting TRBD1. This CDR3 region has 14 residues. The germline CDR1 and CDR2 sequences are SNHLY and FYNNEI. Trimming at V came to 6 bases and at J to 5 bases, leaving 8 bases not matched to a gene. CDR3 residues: CASRLTGAGETQYF. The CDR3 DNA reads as TGTGCCAGCAGGCTGACAGGGGCGGGGGAGACCCAGTACTTC.

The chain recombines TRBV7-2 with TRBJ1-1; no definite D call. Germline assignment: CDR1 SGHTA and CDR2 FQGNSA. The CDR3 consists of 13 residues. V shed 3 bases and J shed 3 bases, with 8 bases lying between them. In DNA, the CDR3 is TGTGCCAGCAGCTTTAAGGCGGACACTGAAGCTTTCTTT. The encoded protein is CASSFKADTEAFF.

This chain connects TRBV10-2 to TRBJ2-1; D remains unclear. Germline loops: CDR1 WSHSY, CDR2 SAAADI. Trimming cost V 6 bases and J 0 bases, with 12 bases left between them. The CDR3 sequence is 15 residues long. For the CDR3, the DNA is TGCGCCAGCAGCTTATACACAAGCTCCTACAATGAGCAGTTCTTC. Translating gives CASSLYTSSYNEQFF.

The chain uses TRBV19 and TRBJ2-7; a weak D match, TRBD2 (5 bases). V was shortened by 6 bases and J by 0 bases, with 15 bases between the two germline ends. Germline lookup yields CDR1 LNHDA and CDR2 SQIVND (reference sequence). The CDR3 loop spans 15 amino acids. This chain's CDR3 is CASRPSLGSSYEQYF. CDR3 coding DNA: TGTGCCAGTAGGCCCAGCCTAGGGAGCTCCTACGAGCAGTACTTC.

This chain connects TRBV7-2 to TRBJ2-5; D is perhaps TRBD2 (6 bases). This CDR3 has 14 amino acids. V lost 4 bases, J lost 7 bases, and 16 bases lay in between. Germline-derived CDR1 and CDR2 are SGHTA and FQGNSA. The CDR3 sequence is CASSSGLHKLTQYF. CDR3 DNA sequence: TGTGCCAGCAGCTCCGGACTACACAAATTGACCCAGTACTTC.

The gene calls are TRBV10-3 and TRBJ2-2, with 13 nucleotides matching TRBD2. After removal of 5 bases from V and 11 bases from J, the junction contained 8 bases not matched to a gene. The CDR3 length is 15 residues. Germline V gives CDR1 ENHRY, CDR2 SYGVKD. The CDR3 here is CAISPIGLAGAELFF. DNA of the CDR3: TGTGCCATCAGTCCAATAGGACTAGCGGGAGCCGAGCTGTTTTTT.

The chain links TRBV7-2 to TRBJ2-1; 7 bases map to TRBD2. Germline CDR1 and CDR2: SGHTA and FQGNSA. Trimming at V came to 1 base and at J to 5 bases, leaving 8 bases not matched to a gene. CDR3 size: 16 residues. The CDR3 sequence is CASSLVGGKWDNEQFF. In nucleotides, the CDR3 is TGTGCCAGCAGCTTAGTGGGGGGGAAATGGGACAATGAGCAGTTCTTC.

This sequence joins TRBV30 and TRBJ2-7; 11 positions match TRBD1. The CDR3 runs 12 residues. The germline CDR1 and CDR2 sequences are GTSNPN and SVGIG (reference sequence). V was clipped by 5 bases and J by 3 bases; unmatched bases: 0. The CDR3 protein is CAWGTGGYEQYF. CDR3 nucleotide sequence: TGTGCCTGGGGGACAGGGGGCTACGAGCAGTACTTC.

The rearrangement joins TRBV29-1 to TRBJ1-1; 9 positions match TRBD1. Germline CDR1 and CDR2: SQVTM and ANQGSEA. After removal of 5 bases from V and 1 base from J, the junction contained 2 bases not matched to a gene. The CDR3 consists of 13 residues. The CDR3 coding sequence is TGCAGCGTTAGGGACAGGGAGAACACTGAAGCTTTCTTT. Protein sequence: CSVRDRENTEAFF.

The CDR3 is CAISEGLAGGEQFF. The CDR3 DNA follows: TGTGCCATCAGTGAGGGACTAGCGGGAGGTGAGCAGTTCTTC. The chain carries TRBV10-3 and TRBJ2-1; 14 positions agree with TRBD2. From germline, CDR1 is ENHRY and CDR2 SYGVKD. This CDR3 has 14 residues. The junction had 0 bases not matched to a gene; V was cut back by 2 bases and J by 9 bases.

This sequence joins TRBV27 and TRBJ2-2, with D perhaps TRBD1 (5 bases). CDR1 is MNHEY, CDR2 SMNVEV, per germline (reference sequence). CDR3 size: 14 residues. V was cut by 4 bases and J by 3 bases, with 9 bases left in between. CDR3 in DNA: TGTGCCAGCAGTTCCCCAGGGTACACCGGGGAGCTGTTTTTT. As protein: CASSSPGYTGELFF.

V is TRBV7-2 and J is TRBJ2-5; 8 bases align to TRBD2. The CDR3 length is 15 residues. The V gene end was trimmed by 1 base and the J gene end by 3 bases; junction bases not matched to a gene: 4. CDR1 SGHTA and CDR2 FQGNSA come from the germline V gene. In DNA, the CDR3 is TGTGCCAGCAGCTTAGGCGGGACTAGGAAAGAGACCCAGTACTTC. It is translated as CASSLGGTRKETQYF.

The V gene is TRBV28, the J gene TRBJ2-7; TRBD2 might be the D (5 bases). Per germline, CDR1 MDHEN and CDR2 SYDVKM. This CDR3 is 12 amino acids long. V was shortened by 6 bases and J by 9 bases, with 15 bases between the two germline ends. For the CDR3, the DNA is TGTGCCAGCAGCCTAAGTCGGGGATGGCAGTACTTC. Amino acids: CASSLSRGWQYF.

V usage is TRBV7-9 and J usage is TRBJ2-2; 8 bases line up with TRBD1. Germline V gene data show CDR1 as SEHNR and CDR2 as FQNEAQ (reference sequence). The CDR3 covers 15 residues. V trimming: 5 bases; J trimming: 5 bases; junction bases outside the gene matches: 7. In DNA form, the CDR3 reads TGTGCCAGCAGCCCCTGGACAGGGTTGACCGGGGAGCTGTTTTTT. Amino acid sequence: CASSPWTGLTGELFF.

DNA for the CDR3: TGCGCCAGCAGAACTAGCGGGAGTAATGAGCAGTTCTTC. Amino acids: CASRTSGSNEQFF. The rearrangement uses TRBV5-1 and TRBJ2-1; 11 bases map to TRBD2. Germline trimming cut 5 bases from V and 7 bases from J; bases unmatched to any gene: 2. Per germline, CDR1 SGHRS and CDR2 YFSETQ. This CDR3 spans 13 amino acids.

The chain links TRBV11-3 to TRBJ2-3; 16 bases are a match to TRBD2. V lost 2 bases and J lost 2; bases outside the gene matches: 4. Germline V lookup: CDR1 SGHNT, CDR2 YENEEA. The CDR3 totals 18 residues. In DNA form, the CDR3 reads TGTGCCAGCAGCTTACAGGGGACTAGCGGGAGGGCCACAGATACGCAGTATTTT. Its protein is CASSLQGTSGRATDTQYF. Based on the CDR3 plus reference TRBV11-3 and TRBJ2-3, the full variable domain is EAGVVQSPRYKIIEKKQPVAFWCNPISGHNTLYWYLQNLGQGPELLIRYENEEAVDDSQLPKDRFSAERLKGVDSTLKIQPAELGDSAVYLCASSLQGTSGRATDTQYFGPGTRLTVL.

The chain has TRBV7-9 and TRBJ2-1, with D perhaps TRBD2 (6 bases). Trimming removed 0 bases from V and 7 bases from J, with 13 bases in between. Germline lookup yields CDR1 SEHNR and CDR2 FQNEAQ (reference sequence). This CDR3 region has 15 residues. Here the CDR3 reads CASSLAGGLANEQFF. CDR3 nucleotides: TGTGCCAGCAGCTTAGCGGGAGGCCTTGCTAATGAGCAGTTCTTC.

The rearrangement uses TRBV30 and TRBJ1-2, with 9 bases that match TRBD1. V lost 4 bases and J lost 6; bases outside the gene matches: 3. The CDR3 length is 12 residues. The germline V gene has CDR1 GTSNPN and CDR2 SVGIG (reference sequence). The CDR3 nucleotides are TGTGCCTGGACCTGGACAGGGGATGGCTACACCTTC. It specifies CAWTWTGDGYTF.

The CDR3 DNA follows: TGTGCCAGCAGCCGGCTAGCGGGAGGGGCCGATACGCAGTATTTT. Its translation: CASSRLAGGADTQYF. This chain joins TRBV7-9 and TRBJ2-3; 12 bases map to TRBD2. Trimming cost V 5 bases and J 6 bases; bases outside gene matches: 6. From germline, CDR1 is SEHNR and CDR2 FQNEAQ (reference sequence). This CDR3 contains 15 residues. Complete variable domain (other parts from reference TRBV7-9 and TRBJ2-3): DTGVSQNPRHKITKRGQNVTFRCDPISEHNRLYWYRQTLGQGPEFLTYFQNEAQLEKSRLLSDRFSAERPKGSFSTLEIQRTEQGDSAMYLCASSRLAGGADTQYFGPGTRLTVL.

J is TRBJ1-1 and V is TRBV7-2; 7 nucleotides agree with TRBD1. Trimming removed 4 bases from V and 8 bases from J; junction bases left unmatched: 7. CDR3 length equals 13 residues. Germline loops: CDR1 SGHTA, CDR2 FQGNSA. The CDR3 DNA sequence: TGTGCCAGCAGCTCGTACAGGGGTCGCGAAGCTTTCTTT. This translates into CASSSYRGREAFF.

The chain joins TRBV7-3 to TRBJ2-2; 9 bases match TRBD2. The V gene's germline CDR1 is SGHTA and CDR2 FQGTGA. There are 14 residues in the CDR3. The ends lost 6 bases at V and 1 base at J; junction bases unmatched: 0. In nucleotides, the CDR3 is TGTGCCAGCAGACTAGCGGGGAACACCGGGGAGCTGTTTTTT. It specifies CASRLAGNTGELFF.

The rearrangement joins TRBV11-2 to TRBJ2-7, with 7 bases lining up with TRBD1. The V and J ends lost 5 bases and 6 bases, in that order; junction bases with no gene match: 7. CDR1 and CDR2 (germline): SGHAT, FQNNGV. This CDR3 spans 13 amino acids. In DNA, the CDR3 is TGTGCCAGCAGCCTGGACAGGTCGGGCGAGCAGTACTTC. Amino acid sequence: CASSLDRSGEQYF.

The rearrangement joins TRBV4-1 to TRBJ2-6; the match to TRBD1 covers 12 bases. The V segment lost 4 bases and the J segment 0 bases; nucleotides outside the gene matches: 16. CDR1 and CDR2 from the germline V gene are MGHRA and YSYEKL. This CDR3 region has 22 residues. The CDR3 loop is CASSPRPGVAGQGASGANVLTF. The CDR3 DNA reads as TGCGCCAGCAGCCCGAGGCCGGGGGTTGCGGGACAGGGGGCCTCTGGGGCCAACGTCCTGACTTTC.

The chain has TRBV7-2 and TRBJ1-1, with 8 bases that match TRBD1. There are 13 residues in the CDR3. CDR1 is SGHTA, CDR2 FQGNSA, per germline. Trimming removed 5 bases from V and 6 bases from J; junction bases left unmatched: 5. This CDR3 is CASSDRGRPEAFF. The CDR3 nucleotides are TGTGCCAGCAGCGACAGGGGAAGGCCTGAAGCTTTCTTT.

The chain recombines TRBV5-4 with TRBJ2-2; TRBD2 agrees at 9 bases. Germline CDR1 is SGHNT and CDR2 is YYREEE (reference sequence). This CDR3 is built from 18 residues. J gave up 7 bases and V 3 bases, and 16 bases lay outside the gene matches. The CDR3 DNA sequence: TGTGCCAGCAGCTCTACACGGGGGGGTAGCGGGAGCATCGGGGAGCTGTTTTTT. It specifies CASSSTRGGSGSIGELFF.

The chain's CDR3 is CASGKTAKGQGNYGYTF. DNA of the CDR3: TGTGCCAGCGGAAAAACAGCCAAGGGACAGGGGAACTATGGCTACACCTTC. The rearrangement joins TRBV28 to TRBJ1-2, with TRBD1 matching over 10 bases. There are 17 residues in the CDR3. Trimming took 8 bases from V and 2 from J; bases not matched to a gene: 14. CDR1 is MDHEN, CDR2 SYDVKM, per germline.

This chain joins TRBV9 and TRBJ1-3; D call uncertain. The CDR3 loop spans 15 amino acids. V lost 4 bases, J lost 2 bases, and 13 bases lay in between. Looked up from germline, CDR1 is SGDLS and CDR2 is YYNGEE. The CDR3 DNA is TGTGCCAGCAGCCCAGGAGGCGGTACTGGAAACACCATATATTTT. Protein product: CASSPGGGTGNTIYF.

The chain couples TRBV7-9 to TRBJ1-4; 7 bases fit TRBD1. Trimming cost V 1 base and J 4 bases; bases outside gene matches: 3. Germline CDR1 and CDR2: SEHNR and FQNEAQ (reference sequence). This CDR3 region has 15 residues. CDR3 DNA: TGTGCCAGCAGCTTAGGGGGACAGATTAATGAAAAACTGTTTTTT. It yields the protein CASSLGGQINEKLFF. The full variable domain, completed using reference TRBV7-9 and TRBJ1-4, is DTGVSQNPRHKITKRGQNVTFRCDPISEHNRLYWYRQTLGQGPEFLTYFQNEAQLEKSRLLSDRFSAERPKGSFSTLEIQRTEQGDSAMYLCASSLGGQINEKLFFGSGTQLSVL.

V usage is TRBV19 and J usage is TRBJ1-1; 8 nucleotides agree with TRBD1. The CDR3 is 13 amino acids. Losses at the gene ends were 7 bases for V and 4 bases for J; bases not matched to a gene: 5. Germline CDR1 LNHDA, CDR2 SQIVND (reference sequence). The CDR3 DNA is TGTGCCAGTATGGACAGGGTAGGCACTGAAGCTTTCTTT. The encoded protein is CASMDRVGTEAFF.

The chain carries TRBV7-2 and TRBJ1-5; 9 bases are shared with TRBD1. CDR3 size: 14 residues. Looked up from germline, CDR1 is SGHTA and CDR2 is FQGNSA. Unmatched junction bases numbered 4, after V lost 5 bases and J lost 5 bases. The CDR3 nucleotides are TGTGCCAGCAGCAAGGACAGGGGCCATCAGCCCCAGCATTTT. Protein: CASSKDRGHQPQHF.